These 23 T cell receptor beta chains came from one sample sequenced in a study of vaccination and CD4 T cells after COVID-19. These receptors have no identified antigens. The time point here: late sampling 161 to 241 days after vaccination in a few convalescent patients. Treatment specified: roughly 11-day PBMC culture with coronavirus spike peptide pools or control peptides (ViraFEST assay). The Oncomine TCR Beta short-read assay generated sequence data from the DNA of cultured CD4+ T cells. TCRdb re-analysed the PCR reads in MiXCR, keeping a single row per CDR3 protein. The sample has tens of thousands of distinct CDR3 sequences; 41% are singletons. This specimen consisted of CD4+ T cells from blood, cultured in vitro, obtained about 7 months after SARS-CoV-2 vaccination. The receptors derive from a human donor who had recovered from COVID-19.

The table lists this clonotype with a few counts. This chain uses TRBV7-9 with TRBJ1-2; D is ambiguous. V was cut by 0 bases and J by 4 bases, with 9 bases left in between. The CDR3 sequence is 14 residues long. Germline V CDR1 and CDR2: SEHNR, FQNEAQ (reference sequence). As DNA, the CDR3 is TGTGCCAGCAGCTTAGCGCCACGGGGCTATGGCTACACCTTC. Protein: CASSLAPRGYGYTF.

This clonotype occurred a few times. The chain uses TRBV7-8 and TRBJ2-1; 11 bases are shared with TRBD2. The CDR3 has 17 amino acids. With 5 bases clipped from V and 5 bases from J, the junction kept 11 bases outside the gene matches. Germline V gene data show CDR1 as SGHVS and CDR2 as FQNEAQ. Here the CDR3 DNA reads TGTGCCAGCAGCCCAACCTGGACTAGCGGGCTCGACAATGAGCAGTTCTTC. Residues: CASSPTWTSGLDNEQFF.

This clonotype was detected only a few times. The junction shows a germline mismatch at one end, possibly a read error. The chain employs TRBV7-9 and TRBJ1-2; 7 bases are shared with TRBD1. Germline CDR1 SEHNR, CDR2 FQNEAQ (reference sequence). The CDR3 has 11 residues. The CDR3 DNA sequence: TGTGCCAGCAGCTTATACACAGGGGTGATCTTC. It translates to CASSLYTGVIF.

The chain combines TRBV28 with TRBJ2-7, with a tentative D call TRBD2 (5 bases). V was cut by 3 bases and J by 2 bases, with 14 bases left in between. Germline V gives CDR1 MDHEN, CDR2 SYDVKM. The CDR3 is 15 residues long. CDR3 in DNA: TGTGCCAGCAGTTTCCCTCCAGCGGCTACCTACGAGCAGTACTTC. Protein product: CASSFPPAATYEQYF.

Only a few counts were recorded for this clonotype. The chain links TRBV6-4 to TRBJ1-1; D unresolved. V shed 4 bases and J shed 2 bases, with 8 bases lying between them. The CDR3 covers 13 residues. From germline, CDR1 is MRHNA and CDR2 SNTAGT. CDR3 bases: TGTGCCAGCAGTGTTCGCACCAACACTGAAGCTTTCTTT. It encodes CASSVRTNTEAFF.

The chain links TRBV24-1 to TRBJ1-1; D is unresolved. The V and J ends lost 5 bases and 4 bases respectively, with 10 bases between them. This CDR3 has 13 residues. Germline values: CDR1 KGHDR, CDR2 SFDVKD. This chain's CDR3 is CATSATVSTEAFF. The DNA for the CDR3 is TGTGCCACCAGTGCCACAGTATCCACTGAAGCTTTCTTT.

This chain uses TRBV12-3 or TRBV12-4 with TRBJ2-7; 7 nucleotides align to TRBD2. The CDR3 has 14 amino acids. After removal of 5 bases from V and 0 bases from J, the junction contained 4 bases not matched to a gene. The CDR3 sequence is CASSPTSASYEQYF. In DNA form, the CDR3 reads TGTGCCAGCAGTCCCACTAGCGCCTCCTACGAGCAGTACTTC.

The chain employs TRBV10-3 and TRBJ1-1, with TRBD1 as a possible D gene (5 bases). The V end was cut by 0 bases, the J end by 0 bases, with 8 bases between. The V gene's germline CDR1 is ENHRY and CDR2 SYGVKD. The CDR3 sequence is 15 residues long. The CDR3 nucleotides are TGTGCCATCAGTGAGTCGACCAGGGTGAACACTGAAGCTTTCTTT. This encodes CAISESTRVNTEAFF.

This clonotype was detected only a few times. The rearrangement joins TRBV28 to TRBJ1-6; unclear D gene. This CDR3 region has 14 residues. V was shortened by 6 bases and J by 5 bases, with 11 bases between the two germline ends. CDR1 MDHEN and CDR2 SYDVKM come from the germline V gene. CDR3 bases: TGTGCCAGCAGGCCATGGGCCGATAATTCACCCCTCCACTTT. As protein: CASRPWADNSPLHF.

This clonotype was recorded a few times. The chain carries TRBV20-1 and TRBJ2-1; maybe TRBD2 (5 bases). The V gene's germline CDR1 is DFQATT and CDR2 SNEGSKA (reference sequence). CDR3 size: 16 residues. V lost 1 base and J lost 0, with 13 bases in between. CDR3: CSARVPSGSSYNEQFF. Written as DNA, the CDR3 is TGCAGTGCTAGAGTTCCAAGCGGATCCTCCTACAATGAGCAGTTCTTC.

The V call is TRBV7-9, the J call TRBJ2-2; 9 nucleotides agree with TRBD2. V lost 8 bases and J lost 5; bases outside the gene matches: 12. Germline V gives CDR1 SEHNR, CDR2 FQNEAQ (reference sequence). CDR3 size: 16 residues. The CDR3 DNA reads as TGTGCCAGCGGCTCCCCCGGGCGGGAGGGGACCGGGGAGCTGTTTTTT. Its protein product is CASGSPGREGTGELFF.

The chain combines TRBV10-3 with TRBJ2-3; no firm D call. The CDR3 extends over 12 amino acids. In germline, CDR1 is ENHRY, CDR2 SYGVKD. V was shortened by 0 bases and J by 5 bases, with 3 bases between the two germline ends. CDR3: CAISESIDTQYF. The CDR3 bases are TGTGCCATCAGTGAGTCGATAGATACGCAGTATTTT.

The gene calls are TRBV28 and TRBJ1-5, with 7 bases aligning to TRBD1. The CDR3 covers 15 residues. J was trimmed by 4 bases and V by 5 bases; bases with no gene match: 8. The germline gives CDR1 MDHEN, CDR2 SYDVKM. The DNA for the CDR3 is TGTGCCAGCAGTACCGGGACAGTGCTTAATCAGCCCCAGCATTTT. Translation gives CASSTGTVLNQPQHF. The variable domain in full, completed from reference TRBV28 and TRBJ1-5, reads DVKVTQSSRYLVKRTGEKVFLECVQDMDHENMFWYRQDPGLGLRLIYFSYDVKMKEKGDIPEGYSVSREKKERFSLILESASTNQTSMYLCASSTGTVLNQPQHFGDGTRLSIL.

Judged by abundance, this clonotype is medium-sized. The chain employs TRBV7-2 and TRBJ2-1; TRBD2 is a possible D gene (6 bases). Trimming pared 5 bases from V and 0 bases from J, leaving 8 bases between. Germline V CDR1 and CDR2: SGHTA, FQGNSA. This CDR3 contains 14 residues. The CDR3 DNA sequence: TGTGCCAGCAGCGCGGGACTCTCCTACAATGAGCAGTTCTTC. Its protein is CASSAGLSYNEQFF.

The sample holds a few counts of this clonotype. The chain carries TRBV7-9 and TRBJ2-1, with D hard to call. The CDR3 extends over 16 amino acids. Germline lookup yields CDR1 SEHNR and CDR2 FQNEAQ (reference sequence). Trimming cost V 8 bases and J 0 bases, with 17 bases left between them. In DNA, the CDR3 is TGTGCCAGCCGTGCCCCCACTCTAAGCTCCTACAATGAGCAGTTCTTC. Amino acids: CASRAPTLSSYNEQFF.

This clonotype was observed a few times. This chain uses TRBV20-1 with TRBJ2-5, with a possible D match to TRBD1 (6 bases). The CDR3 is made up of 16 amino acids. Trimming stripped 3 bases from V and 3 bases from J, with 20 bases between. Germline-derived CDR1 and CDR2 are DFQATT and SNEGSKA (reference sequence). CDR3 sequence reads: CSASTILGHLKETQYF. For the CDR3, the DNA is TGCAGTGCTAGCACAATCCTGGGACACCTCAAAGAGACCCAGTACTTC.

The chain combines TRBV27 with TRBJ1-2, with TRBD1 matching 7 bases. Looked up from germline, CDR1 is MNHEY and CDR2 is SMNVEV (reference sequence). The CDR3 is 13 amino acids. Trimming cost V 7 bases and J 6 bases; bases outside gene matches: 8. CDR3 nucleotide sequence: TGTGCCAGCACAAGACAGGGTATGGATGGCTACACCTTC. Protein: CASTRQGMDGYTF.

The chain joins TRBV7-2 to TRBJ2-1, with D hard to call. CDR3 length equals 14 residues. Trimming pared 8 bases from V and 1 base from J, leaving 12 bases between. Germline V gene sequence: CDR1 SGHTA, CDR2 FQGNSA. Here the CDR3 DNA reads TGTGCCAGCGACTCAGTGGGATCCTACAATGAGCAGTTCTTC. This encodes CASDSVGSYNEQFF.

This chain uses TRBV6-5 with TRBJ1-2, with a weak D call TRBD1 (5 bases). The CDR3 consists of 15 residues. Germline CDR1 reads MNHEY; CDR2 reads SVGAGI. The V gene lost 0 bases and the J gene lost 5 bases, with 13 bases spanning the gap. CDR3: CASSYSSQGAYGYTF. As DNA, the CDR3 is TGTGCCAGCAGTTACTCGAGCCAGGGAGCTTATGGCTACACCTTC.

This clonotype appeared a few times. CDR3: CAGWTRFEGYTF. For the CDR3, the DNA is TGTGCCGGTTGGACAAGGTTCGAGGGCTACACCTTC. The rearrangement links TRBV28 to TRBJ1-2; a weak D match, TRBD1 (5 bases). Per germline, CDR1 MDHEN and CDR2 SYDVKM. The CDR3 is made up of 12 amino acids. Trimming took 11 bases from V and 8 from J, leaving 18 bases between them.

The chain has TRBV2 and TRBJ1-1; the D is unclear. Germline CDR1 reads SNHLY; CDR2 reads FYNNEI. This CDR3 has 15 residues. Trimming pared 5 bases from V and 0 bases from J, leaving 13 bases between. The CDR3 region is CASSPRTALNTEAFF. CDR3 bases: TGTGCCAGCAGTCCCCGGACGGCTCTGAACACTGAAGCTTTCTTT.

The rearrangement links TRBV6-1 to TRBJ2-7; 7 bases line up with TRBD1. The CDR3 is 15 residues long. Unmatched junction bases numbered 8, after V lost 5 bases and J lost 1 base. The germline V gene has CDR1 MNHNS and CDR2 SASEGT. DNA for the CDR3: TGTGCCAGCAGTCCTTCGACAGGGTCTTCCTACGAGCAGTACTTC. It yields the protein CASSPSTGSSYEQYF.

V usage is TRBV25-1 and J usage is TRBJ1-2; D gene ambiguous. This CDR3 is 16 amino acids long. V was cut by 5 bases and J by 2 bases, with 18 bases left in between. CDR1 and CDR2 (germline): MGHDK, SYGVNS. Here the CDR3 reads CASSSSVGSMNYGYTF. In DNA, the CDR3 is TGTGCCAGCAGTTCATCGGTGGGAAGTATGAACTATGGCTACACCTTC.